This record looks at one T cell receptor beta chain sequence and its context. The data derive from a study of blood T cell repertoires in COVID-19. Study-level information: There were acute and convalescent COVID-19 samples, and they came from the United States, Italy and Spain. T cells, B-cell-depleted T cells, or PBMCs supplied cDNA or gDNA.

Per the authors' pipeline: Using reference gene primer amplification, nucleated cell counts were estimated. Profiling relied on immunoSEQ multiplex PCR, and the TCRdb table lists in-frame clones only, not all of them. Clonal size and the V and J genes are those of that table, whereas D and trimming came from the DNA. The sample lists around 130,000 clones, about 80% occurring once. V was clipped by 4 bases and J by 4 bases; unmatched bases: 8. The CDR3 extends over 15 amino acids. Germline V gene data show CDR1 as SGHDT and CDR2 as YYEEEE. The chain uses TRBV5-6 and TRBJ2-5, with 9 bases aligning to TRBD2. Sequencing input: peripheral blood. This TCR came from a man aged 55 to 69 with active or convalescent COVID-19. The CDR3 is CASSLSGSDSETQYF. Here the CDR3 DNA reads TGTGCCAGCAGCCTTAGCGGGAGCGATTCAGAGACCCAGTACTTC.